One and the same sample provided the 20 T cell receptor beta chains below, sequenced in a study of blood T cells in healthy people across ages. Combining a sample-barcoded 5' primer with a J-beta primer mix, a second PCR ran for roughly 7 to 12 cycles. From the 5' RACE reads, TCRdb called clonotypes with MiXCR, one entry per CDR3 protein. This table holds under 800,000 distinct CDR3 sequences, more than 20% found once. Material for sequencing was blood. Receptors originate from a man in his 70s in good health.

The chain joins TRBV6-6 to TRBJ1-2; D not resolved. The germline gives CDR1 MNHNY, CDR2 SVGAGI (reference sequence). This CDR3 contains 14 residues. The V end lost 5 bases, the J end lost 6 bases, and 16 bases lay between the germline ends. The CDR3 reads CASSRTVDSNGYTF. The DNA of the CDR3 is TGTGCCAGCAGTAGGACGGTTGACTCCAATGGCTACACCTTC.

This rearrangement joins TRBV30 to TRBJ1-1; 7 positions agree with TRBD1. Germline V CDR1 and CDR2: GTSNPN, SVGIG (reference sequence). This CDR3 spans 13 amino acids. Trimming at V came to 3 bases and at J to 1 base, leaving 2 bases not matched to a gene. CDR3 protein: CAWSGTANTEAFF. The CDR3 bases are TGTGCCTGGAGCGGGACAGCGAACACTGAAGCTTTCTTT.

The V and J genes are TRBV11-2 and TRBJ2-2, with unresolved D. There are 11 residues in the CDR3. Looked up from germline, CDR1 is SGHAT and CDR2 is FQNNGV. Trimming cost V 6 bases and J 9 bases, with 8 bases left between them. CDR3 coding DNA: TGTGCCAGCAGAGTTACGAGGGAGCTGTTTTTT. Translated, it gives CASRVTRELFF. Full variable domain (remainder filled in from reference TRBV11-2 and TRBJ2-2): EAGVAQSPRYKIIEKRQSVAFWCNPISGHATLYWYQQILGQGPKLLIQFQNNGVVDDSQLPKDRFSAERLKGVDSTLKIQPAKLEDSAVYLCASRVTRELFFGEGSRLTVL.

The chain couples TRBV5-1 to TRBJ2-5, with a possible D match to TRBD2 (5 bases). This CDR3 has 15 amino acids. CDR1 SGHRS and CDR2 YFSETQ come from the germline V gene. V lost 0 bases, J lost 1 base, and 10 bases lay in between. The CDR3 loop reads CASSLVPSPQETQYF. As DNA, the CDR3 is TGCGCCAGCAGCTTGGTTCCTAGCCCCCAAGAGACCCAGTACTTC. Looking up the rest from reference TRBV5-1 and TRBJ2-5 gives the full variable domain: KAGVTQTPRYLIKTRGQQVTLSCSPISGHRSVSWYQQTPGQGLQFLFEYFSETQRNKGNFPGRFSGRQFSNSRSEMNVSTLELGDSALYLCASSLVPSPQETQYFGPGTRLLVL.

This clonotype occurred a few times. This rearrangement joins TRBV6-2 or TRBV6-3 to TRBJ1-1; no clear D gene. Germline CDR1 is MNHEY and CDR2 is SVGEGT. The V and J ends lost 0 bases and 4 bases respectively, with 9 bases between them. This CDR3 spans 14 amino acids. The CDR3 DNA sequence: TGTGCCAGCAGTTACTCCCAGTGGAGCACTGAAGCTTTCTTT. Protein product: CASSYSQWSTEAFF.

The V gene is TRBV6-5, the J gene TRBJ2-1; 11 bases line up with TRBD2. Germline V gene lookup returns CDR1 MNHEY and CDR2 SVGAGI. The junction had 6 bases not matched to a gene; V was cut back by 6 bases and J by 2 bases. This CDR3 comprises 16 residues. In DNA form, the CDR3 reads TGTGCCAGCAGCCTCCTGACTAGCGGGACCTACAATGAGCAGTTCTTC. It specifies CASSLLTSGTYNEQFF.

This clonotype was seen at least ten times. This chain uses TRBV3-1 with TRBJ1-5; maybe TRBD1 (5 bases). This CDR3 has 13 residues. The V gene lost 4 bases and the J gene lost 6 bases, with 10 bases spanning the gap. The V gene's germline CDR1 is LGHDT and CDR2 YNNKEL (reference sequence). The chain's CDR3 is CASSREGFQPQHF. Written as DNA, the CDR3 is TGTGCCAGCAGCCGAGAGGGGTTTCAGCCCCAGCATTTT. The full variable domain, with the rest looked up from reference TRBV3-1 and TRBJ1-5, is DTAVSQTPKYLVTQMGNDKSIKCEQNLGHDTMYWYKQDSKKFLKIMFSYNNKELIINETVPNRFSPKSPDKAHLNLHINSLELGDSAVYFCASSREGFQPQHFGDGTRLSIL.

This clonotype was counted between two and nine times. V usage is TRBV29-1 and J usage is TRBJ2-1, with D possibly being TRBD1 or TRBD2 (5 bases each). CDR3 length equals 15 residues. V lost 6 bases and J lost 9, with 24 bases in between. Germline-derived CDR1 and CDR2 are SQVTM and ANQGSEA. Written as DNA, the CDR3 is TGCAGCGTAACCCGACACGGGACGGCCCTCGGTGAGCAGTTCTTC. Translating gives CSVTRHGTALGEQFF.

This clonotype has just a few counts. The rearrangement links TRBV10-3 to TRBJ2-5; D uncertain. Trimming removed 0 bases from V and 4 bases from J, with 6 bases in between. Germline V gene lookup returns CDR1 ENHRY and CDR2 SYGVKD. This CDR3 is built from 13 residues. CDR3 DNA sequence: TGTGCCATCAGTGAGTCTCCGGGAGAGACCCAGTACTTC. Translated: CAISESPGETQYF.

J is TRBJ1-4 and V is TRBV5-1; D unresolved. CDR1 and CDR2 (germline): SGHRS, YFSETQ. This CDR3 is built from 15 residues. The V gene lost 0 bases and the J gene lost 5 bases, with 11 bases spanning the gap. CDR3 in amino acids: CASSLAGVNNEKLFF. The CDR3 DNA is TGCGCCAGCAGCTTGGCGGGAGTTAACAATGAAAAACTGTTTTTT.

This sequence joins TRBV29-1 and TRBJ2-3; weak D call: TRBD1 (7 bases). In germline, CDR1 is SQVTM, CDR2 ANQGSEA. The CDR3 has 16 residues. Trimming shortened V by 1 base and J by 2 bases, and 16 bases separated the two germline ends. CDR3 amino acids: CSVEVQGGPYTDTQYF. CDR3 nucleotides: TGCAGCGTTGAAGTGCAGGGGGGTCCTTACACAGATACGCAGTATTTT.

This sequence joins TRBV3-1 and TRBJ2-5; D unclear. V lost 2 bases, J lost 1 base, and 11 bases lay in between. The germline gives CDR1 LGHDT, CDR2 YNNKEL (reference sequence). CDR3 length: 15 amino acids. CDR3 nucleotide sequence: TGTGCCAGCAGCCAAACCACGGTGCTCCAAGAGACCCAGTACTTC. Its translation is CASSQTTVLQETQYF.

V and J are TRBV24-1 and TRBJ2-1; 11 bases match TRBD2. Germline V CDR1 and CDR2: KGHDR, SFDVKD. V trimming: 6 bases; J trimming: 8 bases; junction bases outside the gene matches: 8. The CDR3 covers 15 residues. In DNA form, the CDR3 reads TGTGCCACCAGTCTTAGCGGGAGGGCCAACGATGAGCAGTTCTTC. It codes for CATSLSGRANDEQFF.

This clonotype was detected a few times. The rearrangement uses TRBV6-2 or TRBV6-3 and TRBJ2-7; a possible D gene is TRBD1 (6 bases). Trimming stripped 2 bases from V and 4 bases from J, with 15 bases between. The CDR3 is made up of 15 amino acids. Germline V lookup: CDR1 MNHEY, CDR2 SVGEGT. In DNA form, the CDR3 reads TGTGCCAGCAGTTACCGAGGGGGTGGAACTTACGAGCAGTACTTC. Amino acids: CASSYRGGGTYEQYF.

This clonotype was recorded only once. The chain carries TRBV5-1 and TRBJ2-5, with 10 bases lining up with TRBD2. With 1 base clipped from V and 5 bases from J, the junction kept 5 bases outside the gene matches. The CDR3 length is 15 residues. From germline, CDR1 is SGHRS and CDR2 YFSETQ. CDR3 loop: CASSLLAGDLETQYF. The CDR3 coding sequence is TGCGCCAGCAGCTTGCTAGCGGGAGATCTGGAGACCCAGTACTTC. Full variable domain (missing parts from reference TRBV5-1 and TRBJ2-5): KAGVTQTPRYLIKTRGQQVTLSCSPISGHRSVSWYQQTPGQGLQFLFEYFSETQRNKGNFPGRFSGRQFSNSRSEMNVSTLELGDSALYLCASSLLAGDLETQYFGPGTRLLVL.

This chain links TRBV10-2 with TRBJ2-1; TRBD2 is a possible D gene (6 bases). V lost 4 bases to trimming and J lost 6 bases, with 16 bases between them. Per the germline V gene, CDR1 is WSHSY and CDR2 is SAAADI. The CDR3 spans 15 residues. The CDR3 loop reads CASSGRAERSNEQFF. Here the CDR3 DNA reads TGCGCCAGCAGTGGGAGGGCCGAGCGGTCCAATGAGCAGTTCTTC.

J is TRBJ2-1 and V is TRBV12-3 or TRBV12-4, with a tentative D call TRBD1 (5 bases). This CDR3 is built from 12 residues. The V end lost 7 bases, the J end lost 6 bases, and 10 bases lay between the germline ends. CDR3 amino acids: CASIGRANEQFF. The CDR3 region has the DNA TGTGCCAGCATTGGCAGGGCCAATGAGCAGTTCTTC.

This sequence joins TRBV20-1 and TRBJ2-5; D may be TRBD2 (6 bases). Deletions cut 3 bases from V and 2 bases from J, with 13 bases between. The CDR3 totals 14 residues. Germline CDR1 reads DFQATT; CDR2 reads SNEGSKA (reference sequence). Written as DNA, the CDR3 is TGCAGTGCTAGTACCGGGAGCATGCAAGAGACCCAGTACTTC. Translated, it gives CSASTGSMQETQYF.

Comments on this clonotype: Possible read error: a much larger clone is one base away. V is TRBV29-1 and J is TRBJ2-7; D may match TRBD1 or TRBD2 (5 bases each). The CDR3 contains 13 residues. Trimming pared 4 bases from V and 5 bases from J, leaving 15 bases between. Germline V gene lookup returns CDR1 SQVTM and CDR2 ANQGSEA. CDR3 DNA: TGCAGCGTTGGGGCCGGGACGAGGGACGAGCAGTACTTC. Translation gives CSVGAGTRDEQYF.

As for this clonotype: At one end the junction does not follow the germline gene, possibly because of a read error. The chain uses TRBV20-1 and TRBJ2-5; no reliable D call. This CDR3 region has 14 residues. Per germline, CDR1 DFQATT and CDR2 SNEGSKA (reference sequence). This CDR3 reads CSALRDTPEEAQYF. The CDR3, as DNA: TGCAGTGCTCTCCGAGATACACCCGAAGAGGCCCAGTACTTC.